This T cell receptor (beta chain) was captured by sequencing in a study of human T cells and chemical hapten exposure (dated by TCRdb to about 2021). About the investigation overall: For sensitization, 2% DPC in acetone was applied to an approximately 2 cm by approximately 2 cm area of upper inner arm skin. Throughout the approximately 24-week study period, patients were also given weekly therapeutic DPC doses on the scalp. Patch testing was done on the upper back using Finn chambers containing 0.01% DPC, and results were scored after 6 days according to International Contact Dermatitis Research Group standards. Alopecia areata with under or over 50% scalp involvement, alopecia totalis and alopecia universalis were represented in the patient cohort, which was mostly female. Libraries were pooled for sequencing, and variation in per-sample TCR yields was attributed mainly to small differences in library volumes within the pool. Peripheral blood TCR repertoire changes were tracked in vivo in alopecia patients during primary and secondary sensitization to the hapten diphenylcyclopropenone (DPC). Blood was sampled from patients pre-sensitization (week 0) and at 2, 6 and about 24 weeks after DPC sensitization. Approximately 28 alopecia patients gave blood for TCR sequencing at one to four time points (pre-sensitization, 2, 6 and 24 weeks).

A few counts support this clonotype. Its antigen specificity is not known. Qualities for individual bases were not recorded, and no much larger clone is one base off. What the study reported, not specific to this receptor: Repeated subsampling changed both the strength of the expansion versus patch-test correlation and the threshold at which the correlation became significant. Significantly more large CDR3 similarity clusters were formed by expanded TCRs than by pre-sensitization or healthy control sets, consistent with antigen-driven responses. DPC sensitization did not change how many TCRs were above 1 in 1000 frequency, and no evidence was found of alterations in global repertoire structure. Patch test score was positively correlated with the number of PT1 expanded TCRs, with significance at thresholds 8, 16 and 32 but not at 4. Because all patients had alopecia, a presumed autoimmune disease, the immune response of the patients might differ from that of healthy individuals.

The CDR3 spans 14 residues, from the cysteine through the phenylalanine. Of all the DNA, just the CDR3 is kept, 42 bases in frame from base 1. Germline trimming amounts to 5 bases on V and 7 bases on J, with 5 as the count of junction bases outside the gene matches. In the germline V gene (reference sequence), CDR1 corresponds to MNHNY and CDR2 to SVGAGI. The time point label for this specimen denotes: patch test 1, 2 weeks after DPC sensitization. Taken with the paper, the label for treatment or condition translates to: therapeutic diphenylcyclopropenone sensitization with weekly scalp DPC. At every patch-test visit, the blood draw took place before the patch test was put on. Eligible patients were aged 18 to 70, diagnosed with alopecia, deemed suitable for DPC therapy, and excluded if pregnant. Total RNA was isolated from unfractionated whole blood collected in Tempus Blood RNA tubes. The library was obtained by RACE. Sequencing instrument: NextSeq 500. During library preparation, unique molecular identifiers were attached to individual cDNA molecules so that TCRs could be counted in a quantitative, reproducible way. From each blood RNA sample, both TCR alpha and TCR beta chains were sequenced. Processing in the source paper ran as follows. A median of about 87,000 TCRs per sample was observed, with a range of roughly 20,000 to 750,000. The Decombinator software suite was used to annotate the V, J and CDR3 of the TCR reads. For the PS versus PT1 abundance plots, all samples were subsampled to the same number of TCRs (28,000). TCRs were defined as expanded if absent before sensitization and observed at least eight times at the 2-week time point. Starting from the raw public reads, TCRdb applied fastp trimming at Q25, assembled clones with MiXCR and retained in-frame beta chains. Rows with one shared CDR3 protein collapse into an entry with the most common genes and DNA. V and J calls and clone size were set by TCRdb, not the authors. The sample data list approximately 79,000 distinct CDR3 sequences, and 10% of these were observed just once. Of the sample, approximately 1.4% is held by the ten largest clones.

The rearranged chain carries TRBV6-6 and TRBJ2-7, with 13 bases aligning to TRBD2. The source of this sequence is a woman aged 50 to 65 with alopecia areata. Some clones in this sample may be carry-over from other donors' samples. This specimen was whole blood, taken in connection with sensitization to the hapten diphenylcyclopropenone (DPC). The DNA reads TGTGCCAGCAGTGTCCCGGGACTAGCGGGAGAGCAGTACTTC. This codes for CASSVPGLAGEQYF.